This T cell receptor (beta chain) derives from a study of shared clonotypes between healthy human individuals. Concerning this clone itself: What it recognizes is unknown.

Germline trimming cut 0 bases from V and 4 bases from J; bases unmatched to any gene: 3. The CDR3 loop spans 16 amino acids. Germline CDR1 and CDR2: MNHEY and SVGAGI. Study observations and caveats: Rarefaction gave evidence that sorted-subset sequencing remained incomplete despite large depth.

Generated by immunoSEQ multiplex PCR, the TCRdb table keeps only in-frame clones and is missing some. The table records about 2.4 million clones, 80% to 95% of them present only once. Sequenced sample: naive CD4+ T cells from PBMCs. Subset indicated: CD45RA+ positively selected. The chain has TRBV6-5 and TRBJ2-6, with TRBD2 identical over 7 bases. This receptor was obtained from a man aged 18-30 years in good health. Some clones in this sample may be carry-over from other donors' samples. CDR3 DNA sequence: TGTGCCAGCAGTTACTCGACAGCGGGAGGGGCCAACGTCCTGACTTTC. Residues: CASSYSTAGGANVLTF.